The 31 T cell receptor beta chains listed next were all sequenced from one sample in a study of blood T cell repertoires in COVID-19. Measured with immunoSEQ multiplex PCR; TCRdb has only the in-frame clones, and not every one. The sample lists about 160,000 clones, more than 85% occurring once. Material: peripheral blood. These receptor sequences come from an older woman with COVID-19, enrolled during active disease.

The rearrangement links TRBV7-9 to TRBJ1-3; 9 bases match TRBD1. Germline CDR1 and CDR2: SEHNR and FQNEAQ (reference sequence). This CDR3 spans 15 amino acids. Trimming at V came to 6 bases and at J to 0 bases, leaving 3 bases not matched to a gene. The CDR3 sequence is CASRGTGYSGNTIYF. In nucleotides, the CDR3 is TGTGCCAGCAGGGGGACAGGGTACTCTGGAAACACCATATATTTT. The full variable domain, with the rest looked up from reference TRBV7-9 and TRBJ1-3, is DTGVSQNPRHKITKRGQNVTFRCDPISEHNRLYWYRQTLGQGPEFLTYFQNEAQLEKSRLLSDRFSAERPKGSFSTLEIQRTEQGDSAMYLCASRGTGYSGNTIYFGEGSWLTVV.

This clone was observed once. This chain connects TRBV4-3 to TRBJ1-1, with D perhaps matching TRBD1 (5 bases). Germline CDR1 and CDR2: LGHNA and YSLEER. Trimming shortened V by 1 base and J by 2 bases, and 11 bases separated the two germline ends. The CDR3 is 15 amino acids. CDR3 bases: TGCGCCAGCAGCCAAGGGGGTCAGGGTAACACTGAAGCTTTCTTT. The encoded protein is CASSQGGQGNTEAFF.

The chain joins TRBV7-9 to TRBJ2-5, with a weak D call TRBD1 (6 bases). Trimming took 4 bases from V and 1 from J, leaving 19 bases between them. Germline V CDR1 and CDR2: SEHNR, FQNEAQ (reference sequence). The CDR3 runs 17 residues. The chain's CDR3 is CASSSNVGARVQETQYF. CDR3 DNA sequence: TGTGCCAGCAGCTCCAATGTGGGGGCTAGGGTCCAAGAGACCCAGTACTTC.

V gene TRBV6-2 or TRBV6-3 combines with J gene TRBJ2-5; D perhaps matches TRBD2 (6 bases). The V end lost 0 bases, the J end lost 5 bases, and 19 bases lay between the germline ends. This CDR3 spans 17 amino acids. Germline V gives CDR1 MNHEY, CDR2 SVGEGT. The CDR3 is CASSYSPSEGIAETQYF. In nucleotides, the CDR3 is TGTGCCAGCAGTTACTCCCCTTCGGAGGGAATAGCGGAGACCCAGTACTTC.

The count of this clone is one. CDR3 region: CSVGDPGGPQHF. The CDR3 region has the DNA TGCAGCGTTGGCGATCCAGGGGGGCCCCAGCATTTT. This chain uses TRBV29-1 with TRBJ1-5; TRBD1 matches 7 bases. Looked up from germline, CDR1 is SQVTM and CDR2 is ANQGSEA. The J segment lost 9 bases and the V segment lost 4 bases, leaving 6 bases of the junction unmatched. This CDR3 has 12 amino acids.

The chain recombines TRBV7-9 with TRBJ1-2; D is perhaps TRBD1 (6 bases). Germline assignment: CDR1 SEHNR and CDR2 FQNEAQ (reference sequence). Trimming removed 1 base from V and 4 bases from J, with 7 bases in between. CDR3 length: 13 amino acids. DNA of the CDR3: TGTGCCAGCAGCTTAGGACAGGTCTATGGCTACACCTTC. It specifies CASSLGQVYGYTF.

The chain has TRBV9 and TRBJ1-5; D uncertain. V lost 4 bases, J lost 6 bases, and 11 bases lay in between. Germline V gene lookup returns CDR1 SGDLS and CDR2 YYNGEE. The CDR3 consists of 13 residues. The CDR3 bases are TGTGCCAGCAGCTCAAGCGAGGTTCAGCCCCAGCATTTT. Translating gives CASSSSEVQPQHF.

The CDR3 bases are TGTGCCAGCAGACCGGGACAGCCGAACACTGAAGCTTTCTTT. This translates into CASRPGQPNTEAFF. The rearrangement uses TRBV6-5 and TRBJ1-1, with 7 bases lining up with TRBD1. The CDR3 extends over 14 amino acids. Trimming cost V 6 bases and J 1 base; bases outside gene matches: 5. The germline V gene has CDR1 MNHEY and CDR2 SVGAGI.

The rearrangement uses TRBV9 and TRBJ2-1; 12 positions match TRBD1. The CDR3 length is 16 residues. Germline V lookup: CDR1 SGDLS, CDR2 YYNGEE. J gave up 5 bases and V 3 bases, and 6 bases lay outside the gene matches. CDR3 nucleotides: TGTGCCAGCAGCGGACCGGGACAGGGGGCTAACAATGAGCAGTTCTTC. It specifies CASSGPGQGANNEQFF.

This clone was observed once. The chain combines TRBV19 with TRBJ1-1; 8 positions match TRBD1. CDR3 length: 14 residues. V shed 5 bases and J 8 bases; nucleotides not matched to a gene: 10. CDR1 is LNHDA and CDR2 is SQIVND in the germline V gene (reference sequence). DNA of the CDR3: TGTGCCAGTAGTCAGGGGGCCACAAGTCTGGAAGCTTTCTTT. Its translation is CASSQGATSLEAFF.

The chain uses TRBV7-9 and TRBJ2-7, with D possibly matching TRBD2 (5 bases). CDR3 length equals 12 residues. Between the trimmed V and J ends, which lost 2 bases and 7 bases, there was a span of 9 bases. Germline-derived CDR1 and CDR2 are SEHNR and FQNEAQ (reference sequence). Here the CDR3 reads CASSLPGKEQYF. CDR3 nucleotide sequence: TGTGCCAGCAGCTTACCGGGGAAGGAGCAGTACTTC.

The genes are TRBV19 and TRBJ1-2, with 9 bases aligning to TRBD1. Losses at the gene ends were 10 bases for V and 7 bases for J; bases not matched to a gene: 10. The CDR3 consists of 13 residues. CDR1 is LNHDA and CDR2 is SQIVND in the germline V gene (reference sequence). Here the CDR3 DNA reads TGTGCCACTAGGGACAGGGAACGGAGTGGCTACACCTTC. Translating it yields CATRDRERSGYTF.

The chain employs TRBV6-5 and TRBJ2-7; D may be TRBD1 (5 bases). Trimming left V 6 bases short and J 0 bases short, with 6 bases between. Germline V lookup: CDR1 MNHEY, CDR2 SVGAGI. This CDR3 contains 12 residues. Written as DNA, the CDR3 is TGTGCCAGCAGGCAGGGCTCCTACGAGCAGTACTTC. Amino acids: CASRQGSYEQYF.

This clone was seen once. As DNA, the CDR3 is TGTGCCAGCAGTTTAAAAGGCGGCCTGGACCAGTACTTC. Translation gives CASSLKGGLDQYF. The V and J genes are TRBV27 and TRBJ2-5; D ambiguous. The V gene's germline CDR1 is MNHEY and CDR2 SMNVEV (reference sequence). This CDR3 spans 13 amino acids. Trimming took 2 bases from V and 10 from J, leaving 14 bases between them.

This sequence joins TRBV19 and TRBJ2-3; 8 bases match TRBD2. Germline trimming cut 3 bases from V and 4 bases from J; bases unmatched to any gene: 6. The CDR3 loop spans 15 amino acids. Germline-derived CDR1 and CDR2 are LNHDA and SQIVND (reference sequence). The CDR3 is CASSIGRGVPDTQYF. The CDR3 DNA reads as TGTGCCAGTAGTATCGGGCGGGGGGTTCCAGATACGCAGTATTTT. The entire variable domain, with the rest obtained from reference TRBV19 and TRBJ2-3, is as follows: DGGITQSPKYLFRKEGQNVTLSCEQNLNHDAMYWYRQDPGQGLRLIYYSQIVNDFQKGDIAEGYSVSREKKESFPLTVTSAQKNPTAFYLCASSIGRGVPDTQYFGPGTRLTVL.

This chain joins TRBV18 and TRBJ1-2, with 7 bases aligning to TRBD1. There are 17 residues in the CDR3. V shed 3 bases, J shed 4 bases, and the junction held 14 bases outside the gene matches. From germline, CDR1 is KGHSH and CDR2 LQKENI. The CDR3 coding sequence is TGTGCCAGCTCACCGTCAGCCGGGACAGCTCTAACCTATGGCTACACCTTC. Its protein is CASSPSAGTALTYGYTF.

The chain carries TRBV19 and TRBJ1-4; 8 bases are shared with TRBD1. V gave up 5 bases and J gave up 3 bases; unmatched junction bases: 5. The CDR3 length is 15 residues. Germline V gene data show CDR1 as LNHDA and CDR2 as SQIVND (reference sequence). CDR3 DNA: TGTGCCAGTAGTTCCCCCAGGGGGCCTAATGAAAAACTGTTTTTT. It translates to CASSSPRGPNEKLFF. Drawing the rest from reference TRBV19 and TRBJ1-4, the complete variable domain is DGGITQSPKYLFRKEGQNVTLSCEQNLNHDAMYWYRQDPGQGLRLIYYSQIVNDFQKGDIAEGYSVSREKKESFPLTVTSAQKNPTAFYLCASSSPRGPNEKLFFGSGTQLSVL.

In this sample, this clone turned up once. The rearrangement links TRBV9 to TRBJ2-3; D remains ambiguous. Trimming shortened V by 0 bases and J by 2 bases, and 4 bases separated the two germline ends. The CDR3 loop spans 13 amino acids. The germline CDR1 and CDR2 sequences are SGDLS and YYNGEE. For the CDR3, the DNA is TGTGCCAGCAGCGTAGGAGACACAGATACGCAGTATTTT. Translated, it gives CASSVGDTDTQYF.

The chain links TRBV7-8 to TRBJ1-2, with TRBD1 as a possible D gene (5 bases). Germline V CDR1 and CDR2: SGHVS, FQNEAQ. The CDR3 contains 16 residues. V lost 1 base and J lost 7, with 19 bases in between. Written as DNA, the CDR3 is TGTGCCAGCAGCTTAGTAGGCAGGGCCCTCTCGACTGGCTACACCTTC. This gives the protein CASSLVGRALSTGYTF.

The V call is TRBV5-1, the J call TRBJ2-3; D is unresolved. The CDR3 contains 13 residues. V was cut by 4 bases and J by 1 base, with 7 bases left in between. CDR1 and CDR2 from the germline V gene are SGHRS and YFSETQ. The CDR3 is CASSVPGTDTQYF. The CDR3 DNA sequence: TGCGCCAGCAGCGTCCCCGGCACAGATACGCAGTATTTT. The whole variable domain, filled in from reference TRBV5-1 and TRBJ2-3, reads KAGVTQTPRYLIKTRGQQVTLSCSPISGHRSVSWYQQTPGQGLQFLFEYFSETQRNKGNFPGRFSGRQFSNSRSEMNVSTLELGDSALYLCASSVPGTDTQYFGPGTRLTVL.

The chain combines TRBV5-4 with TRBJ2-5, with 7 bases that match TRBD2. Unmatched junction bases numbered 10, after V lost 4 bases and J lost 4 bases. The CDR3 has 15 amino acids. Looked up from germline, CDR1 is SGHNT and CDR2 is YYREEE (reference sequence). CDR3 amino acids: CASSREPGRGETQYF. The CDR3 DNA sequence: TGTGCCAGCAGCCGGGAACCAGGGAGGGGAGAGACCCAGTACTTC.

The chain joins TRBV5-1 to TRBJ1-1, with 7 bases matching TRBD1. CDR3 length: 13 residues. CDR1 and CDR2 from the germline V gene are SGHRS and YFSETQ. Germline trimming cut 5 bases from V and 1 base from J; bases unmatched to any gene: 2. CDR3 sequence: CASSRQGNTEAFF. The DNA for the CDR3 is TGCGCCAGCAGTCGACAGGGGAACACTGAAGCTTTCTTT.

The V call is TRBV4-3, the J call TRBJ1-4; a possible D gene is TRBD1 (5 bases). Looked up from germline, CDR1 is LGHNA and CDR2 is YSLEER. Trimming removed 0 bases at V and 5 bases at J, with 7 bases between. The length of the CDR3 is 14 residues. For the CDR3, the DNA is TGCGCCAGCAGCCAAGATCAGGGCAATGAAAAACTGTTTTTT. Protein product: CASSQDQGNEKLFF.

This sequence joins TRBV19 and TRBJ1-6; no clear D gene. The V and J ends lost 5 bases and 9 bases respectively, with 20 bases between them. The CDR3 contains 16 residues. Germline loops: CDR1 LNHDA, CDR2 SQIVND (reference sequence). The DNA of the CDR3 is TGTGCCAGTAGTCCCGAGCGGGCAGGAGCGGGTTCACCCCTCCACTTT. Protein: CASSPERAGAGSPLHF.

The V gene is TRBV6-1, the J gene TRBJ1-5; D gene uncertain. There are 15 residues in the CDR3. Germline CDR1 and CDR2: MNHNS and SASEGT. Trimming took off 3 bases at V and 0 bases at J, with 9 bases between the two ends. The CDR3 nucleotides read TGTGCCAGCAGTGATGAGGGTAATAGCAATCAGCCCCAGCATTTT. Encoded protein: CASSDEGNSNQPQHF.

The gene calls are TRBV6-1 and TRBJ1-5, with D possibly matching TRBD1 (5 bases). Germline V gives CDR1 MNHNS, CDR2 SASEGT. V lost 3 bases to trimming and J lost 4 bases, with 16 bases between them. There are 16 residues in the CDR3. This CDR3 is CASSDGGGYGNQPQHF. CDR3 in DNA: TGTGCCAGCAGTGACGGTGGGGGGTATGGAAATCAGCCCCAGCATTTT.

The CDR3 loop is CASSPPEAFF. For the CDR3, the DNA is TGTGCCAGCAGTCCTCCTGAAGCTTTCTTT. V is TRBV6-6 and J is TRBJ1-1; D call uncertain. The CDR3 runs 10 residues. Germline assignment: CDR1 MNHNY and CDR2 SVGAGI (reference sequence). Trimming removed 5 bases at V and 6 bases at J, with 4 bases between.

This clone was counted a single time. The V call is TRBV18, the J call TRBJ1-2; D unclear. Germline V gene lookup returns CDR1 KGHSH and CDR2 LQKENI. The CDR3 is 13 residues long. Deletions cut 3 bases from V and 8 bases from J, with 13 bases between. The CDR3 protein is CASSPGSGGGYTF. The DNA of the CDR3 is TGTGCCAGCTCACCGGGTTCAGGAGGGGGCTACACCTTC.

The chain employs TRBV5-4 and TRBJ2-3, with D possibly TRBD2 on 6 matching bases. Trimming took off 2 bases at V and 5 bases at J, with 15 bases between the two ends. Germline V gene data show CDR1 as SGHNT and CDR2 as YYREEE (reference sequence). This CDR3 is 15 amino acids long. CDR3 amino acids: CASSFGGTAGDTQYF. The CDR3 DNA follows: TGTGCCAGCAGCTTTGGGGGGACCGCTGGAGATACGCAGTATTTT.

This rearrangement joins TRBV5-1 to TRBJ2-7, with a weak D call TRBD1 (6 bases). Trimming removed 4 bases from V and 2 bases from J, with 10 bases in between. Germline assignment: CDR1 SGHRS and CDR2 YFSETQ. The CDR3 sequence is 13 residues long. This CDR3 reads CASSKAGAYEQYF. CDR3 coding DNA: TGCGCCAGCAGCAAGGCAGGGGCCTACGAGCAGTACTTC.

V is TRBV6-5 and J is TRBJ2-1; TRBD2 agrees at 11 bases. The CDR3 is 15 residues long. With V trimmed by 4 bases and J by 6 bases, 5 bases remained unmatched. Germline loops: CDR1 MNHEY, CDR2 SVGAGI. CDR3 residues: CASSLAGGSLNEQFF. The CDR3 nucleotides are TGTGCCAGCAGTTTAGCGGGGGGGTCCCTCAATGAGCAGTTCTTC.